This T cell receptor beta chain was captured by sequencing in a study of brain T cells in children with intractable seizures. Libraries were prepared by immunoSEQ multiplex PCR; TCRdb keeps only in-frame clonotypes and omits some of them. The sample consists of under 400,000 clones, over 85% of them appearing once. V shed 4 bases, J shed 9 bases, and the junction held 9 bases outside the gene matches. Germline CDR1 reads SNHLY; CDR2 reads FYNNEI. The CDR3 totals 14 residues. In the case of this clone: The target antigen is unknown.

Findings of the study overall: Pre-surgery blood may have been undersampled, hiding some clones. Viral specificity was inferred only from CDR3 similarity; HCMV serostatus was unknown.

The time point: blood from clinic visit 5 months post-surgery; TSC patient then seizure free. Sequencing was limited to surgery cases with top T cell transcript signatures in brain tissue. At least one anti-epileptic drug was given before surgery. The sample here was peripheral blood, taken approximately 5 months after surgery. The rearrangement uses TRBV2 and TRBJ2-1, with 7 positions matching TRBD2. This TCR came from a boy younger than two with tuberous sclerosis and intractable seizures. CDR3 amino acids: CASSASGNYFEQFF. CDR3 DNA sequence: TGTGCCAGCAGTGCCAGCGGGAATTACTTTGAGCAGTTCTTC.